These 2 T cell receptor beta chains share one sample of origin, sequenced in a study of PD-1 blockade in classical Hodgkin lymphoma. Relapse after autologous stem cell transplantation occurred in every patient, and brentuximab vedotin exposure varied. Generated by immunoSEQ multiplex PCR, the TCRdb table keeps only in-frame clones and is missing some. The sample gives tens of thousands of clones, 73% of which show up once; 11% is in the top ten. This specimen was peripheral blood mononuclear cells (PBMCs), taken at baseline. Receptors originate from a human donor with classical Hodgkin lymphoma.

The rearrangement joins TRBV5-6 to TRBJ1-1, with D maybe TRBD1 (5 bases). This CDR3 is 14 amino acids long. Germline values: CDR1 SGHDT, CDR2 YYEEEE. V was pared by 1 base and J by 5 bases, with 12 bases between. The CDR3 loop is CASSLNGGGTEAFF. The DNA of the CDR3 is TGTGCCAGCAGCTTGAATGGGGGGGGAACTGAAGCTTTCTTT.

This clone was recorded once. The V call is TRBV10-1, the J call TRBJ2-1, with D perhaps being TRBD1 or TRBD2 (5 bases each). V was pared by 1 base and J by 9 bases, with 16 bases between. Germline V lookup: CDR1 WNHNN, CDR2 SYGVQD (reference sequence). This CDR3 comprises 15 residues. CDR3 nucleotide sequence: TGCGCCAGCAGTGAGTTTATGGGGGACCCTGTTGAGCAGTTCTTC. Its translation is CASSEFMGDPVEQFF.